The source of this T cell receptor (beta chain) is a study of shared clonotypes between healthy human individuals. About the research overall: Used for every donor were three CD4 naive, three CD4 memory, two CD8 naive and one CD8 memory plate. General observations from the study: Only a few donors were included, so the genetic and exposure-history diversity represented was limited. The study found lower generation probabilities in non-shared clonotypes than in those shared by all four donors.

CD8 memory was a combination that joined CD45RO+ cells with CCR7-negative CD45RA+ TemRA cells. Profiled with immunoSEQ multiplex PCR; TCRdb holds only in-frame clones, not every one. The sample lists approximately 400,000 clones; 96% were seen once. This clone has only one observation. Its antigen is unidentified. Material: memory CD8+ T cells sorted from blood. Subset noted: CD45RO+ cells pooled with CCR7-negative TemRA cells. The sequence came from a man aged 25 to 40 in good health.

The CDR3 DNA is TGTGCCAGCAGCAGCGGGACCCAATGGTCCTACAATGAGCAGTTCTTC. Translation gives CASSSGTQWSYNEQFF. The rearrangement links TRBV5-6 to TRBJ2-1, with 7 bases matching TRBD2. The CDR3 contains 16 residues. Germline trimming cut 4 bases from V and 1 base from J; bases unmatched to any gene: 8. The germline CDR1 and CDR2 sequences are SGHDT and YYEEEE.